This entry concerns a single T cell receptor (beta chain). This sample was included in a study of blood T cells in healthy people across ages. PCR was performed a second time for roughly 7 to 11 cycles using a sample-barcoded 5' primer and a J-beta primer mix. Each CDR3 protein is one row after TCRdb ran MiXCR on the 5' RACE reads. This table has around 1.5 million distinct CDR3 sequences, roughly 32% appearing once. The CDR3 sequence is 14 residues long. Trimming removed 5 bases from V and 3 bases from J, with 12 bases in between. The germline CDR1 and CDR2 sequences are MNHEY and SMNVEV (reference sequence).

This clonotype originated in a woman in her twenties or thirties in good health. The material sequenced was blood. The genes are TRBV27 and TRBJ2-3; D ambiguous. CDR3 in amino acids: CASSLLPQTDTQYF. Written as DNA, the CDR3 is TGTGCCAGCAGTCTCCTCCCTCAGACAGATACGCAGTATTTT.